This TCR beta chain was obtained from a study of cytomegalovirus exposure and HLA in healthy donors. Findings and caveats of the study: A later analysis found common viral pathogens apparently linked to several of the most significant clusters. With later analysis, a missense DCLRE1C variant became linked to TCR beta V- and J-gene trimming.

This CDR3 is built from 14 residues. Germline CDR1 MDHEN, CDR2 SYDVKM. Trimming removed 7 bases from V and 3 bases from J, with 13 bases in between. Amplification used 60 Vbeta primers and 13 Jbeta primers. TCRdb's table, derived via immunoSEQ multiplex PCR, lists solely in-frame clones and lacks some. This listing includes approximately 150,000 clones. Regarding this clone: The antigen remains unidentified.

Sequenced material: PBMCs. The source of this sequence is a woman in her forties or fifties in good health and CMV-seronegative. V usage is TRBV28 and J usage is TRBJ2-1, with D tentatively TRBD1 (6 bases). CDR3 nucleotide sequence: TGTGCCAGCACGTGGGACACCTACTACAATGAGCAGTTCTTC. Its protein product is CASTWDTYYNEQFF.